This is a list of T cell receptor beta chains from one sample in a study of control samples from healthy donors and cancer patients. Sequencing was performed with immunoSEQ multiplex PCR; in TCRdb, only in-frame clones are kept and a portion is missing. The data hold 150,000 to 200,000 clones, with roughly 92% observed a single time. Sequenced material: blood. These receptors were collected from a woman younger than 30 in good health. Each CDR3 is given with its conserved first and last residue. The D gene is left open where the match is weak. A clone size is listed for some rows: how often the clone was seen (once, few, many), or a class if it is expanded.

j_call: TRBJ1-1; clone_size: once; d_call: TRBD1; v_call: TRBV5-1; cdr3_nt: TGCGCCAGCAGTATCCAGGGGGGAATGAACACTGAAGCTTTCTTT; cdr3_aa: CASSIQGGMNTEAFF
j_call: TRBJ2-2; clone_size: NA; d_call: TRBD1; v_call: TRBV7-2; cdr3_nt: TGTGCCAGCAGCTGGACAGGGGGGAACACCGGGGAGCTGTTTTTT; cdr3_aa: CASSWTGGNTGELFF
j_call: TRBJ1-2; clone_size: NA; d_call: NA; v_call: TRBV6-2/TRBV6-3; cdr3_nt: TGTGCCAGCAGTTACTCCCGGGGATGGGCTGACGCCCTTGACTATGGCTACACCTTC; cdr3_aa: CASSYSRGWADALDYGYTF
j_call: TRBJ2-1; clone_size: NA; d_call: TRBD1; v_call: TRBV5-5; cdr3_nt: TGTGCCAGCAGTTCTAGTGGACAGGGGGCCTACAATGAGCAGTTCTTC; cdr3_aa: CASSSSGQGAYNEQFF
j_call: TRBJ2-1; clone_size: NA; d_call: NA; v_call: TRBV6-5; cdr3_nt: TGTGCCTTGACAGGGAGGTATGAGCAGTTCTTC; cdr3_aa: CALTGRYEQFF
j_call: TRBJ2-3; clone_size: NA; d_call: NA; v_call: TRBV7-2; cdr3_nt: TGTGCCAGCAGCTCTCCCGACAGCAGTACCACAGATACGCAGTATTTT; cdr3_aa: CASSSPDSSTTDTQYF
j_call: TRBJ1-3; clone_size: NA; d_call: NA; v_call: TRBV5-4; cdr3_nt: TGTGCCAGCAGCTTGAGTCAAGGGGTTATCGGAAACACCATATATTTT; cdr3_aa: CASSLSQGVIGNTIYF
j_call: TRBJ1-1; clone_size: NA; d_call: NA; v_call: TRBV6-5; cdr3_nt: TGTGCCACTAGGGGTCTGGGGGCTTTCTTT; cdr3_aa: CATRGLGAFF
j_call: TRBJ1-2; clone_size: NA; d_call: NA; v_call: TRBV9; cdr3_nt: TGTGCCAGCAGTCTTCGATTAGGGACTTCTAACTATGGCTACACCTTC; cdr3_aa: CASSLRLGTSNYGYTF
j_call: TRBJ1-2; clone_size: few; d_call: NA; v_call: TRBV10-2; cdr3_nt: TGCGCCAGCAGTGAGTCGGGCGGACCCTATGGCTACACCTTC; cdr3_aa: CASSESGGPYGYTF
j_call: TRBJ1-2; clone_size: NA; d_call: TRBD1; v_call: TRBV5-6; cdr3_nt: TGTGCCAGCAGCTACGGACAGGGTTTCTATGGCTACACCTTC; cdr3_aa: CASSYGQGFYGYTF
j_call: TRBJ2-1; clone_size: NA; d_call: NA; v_call: TRBV5-4; cdr3_nt: TGTGCCAGCAGCCTCAGACTGTCGGCCGTGCTACGGTATGAGCAGTTCTTC; cdr3_aa: CASSLRLSAVLRYEQFF
j_call: TRBJ1-4; clone_size: once; d_call: TRBD1; v_call: TRBV7-9; cdr3_nt: TGTGCCAGCAGCCCAACGGAGGGGGCGGATGAAAAACTGTTTTTT; cdr3_aa: CASSPTEGADEKLFF
j_call: TRBJ1-2; clone_size: NA; d_call: TRBD1; v_call: TRBV13; cdr3_nt: TGTGCCAGCAGCGTTGACAGGGCCCCAACGCTCACCTTC; cdr3_aa: CASSVDRAPTLTF
j_call: TRBJ1-2; clone_size: NA; d_call: NA; v_call: TRBV29-1; cdr3_nt: TGCAGCGTTGGGGTCGGGAGCCCAGGTTATGGCTACACCTTC; cdr3_aa: CSVGVGSPGYGYTF
j_call: TRBJ2-5; clone_size: once; d_call: TRBD2; v_call: TRBV5-1; cdr3_nt: TGCGCCAGCCATATCGGGAGCGGGGGGGCGGAGACCCAGTACTTC; cdr3_aa: CASHIGSGGAETQYF
j_call: TRBJ2-1; clone_size: NA; d_call: TRBD2; v_call: TRBV6-2/TRBV6-3; cdr3_nt: TGTGCCAGCAGTCGCGGGGGGCCCGACAATGAGCAGTTCTTC; cdr3_aa: CASSRGGPDNEQFF
j_call: TRBJ2-3; clone_size: NA; d_call: NA; v_call: TRBV11-3; cdr3_nt: TGTGCCAGCAGCTTAGATGGGGGCACAGATACGCAGTATTTT; cdr3_aa: CASSLDGGTDTQYF
j_call: TRBJ2-5; clone_size: NA; d_call: NA; v_call: TRBV6-6; cdr3_nt: TGTGCCAGCAGACGCGCAGGGGATGGAGAGACCCAGTACTTC; cdr3_aa: CASRRAGDGETQYF
j_call: TRBJ2-7; clone_size: NA; d_call: NA; v_call: TRBV5-6; cdr3_nt: TGTGCCAGCAGCTTGGGTACCTACGAGCAGTACTTC; cdr3_aa: CASSLGTYEQYF